This passage covers 22 T cell receptor beta chains from one sample sequenced in a study of T-cell memory formation after mild COVID-19. TCRdb passed the 5' RACE reads through MiXCR, listing each CDR3 protein once. The sample lists 360,000 or so distinct CDR3 sequences; around 28% were seen once. Source material: PBMCs or a T cell subset sorted from them (not recorded which). The receptors stem from an adult woman who had mild COVID-19 (a few samples of this study predate the infection). Cell type and time point are not known.

Only a few counts were recorded for this clonotype. This chain joins TRBV7-2 and TRBJ2-3, with D unresolved. Trimming cost V 7 bases and J 6 bases, with 11 bases left between them. There are 12 residues in the CDR3. CDR1 is SGHTA and CDR2 is FQGNSA in the germline V gene. The CDR3 loop reads CASIYAMDTQYF. The DNA of the CDR3 is TGTGCCAGCATCTATGCCATGGATACGCAGTATTTT.

The rearrangement uses TRBV5-1 and TRBJ1-6; D remains unclear. Trimming shortened V by 0 bases and J by 9 bases, and 10 bases separated the two germline ends. The germline CDR1 and CDR2 sequences are SGHRS and YFSETQ. The CDR3 has 14 amino acids. The CDR3 DNA sequence: TGCGCCAGCAGCTTGGTCGGGGAAACTTCACCCCTCCACTTT. Translating gives CASSLVGETSPLHF.

The chain is built from TRBV20-1 and TRBJ2-7; D is possibly TRBD1 or TRBD2 (5 bases each). The CDR3 totals 14 residues. Trimming removed 6 bases from V and 0 bases from J, with 15 bases in between. The germline CDR1 and CDR2 sequences are DFQATT and SNEGSKA (reference sequence). The CDR3 DNA reads TGCAGTGCCATATCCTGGGGGATCTCCTACGAGCAGTACTTC. It is translated as CSAISWGISYEQYF.

This clonotype was counted only a few times. The junction shows a germline mismatch at one end, possibly a read error. V and J are TRBV20-1 and TRBJ2-7; TRBD2 matches at 10 bases. This CDR3 contains 12 residues. Germline CDR1 and CDR2: DFQATT and SNEGSKA (reference sequence). This CDR3 is CRASGSSYEQYF. In nucleotides, the CDR3 is TGCAGAGCTAGCGGGAGCTCCTACGAGCAGTACTTC.

The table lists this clonotype with a few counts. The genes are TRBV29-1 and TRBJ2-1, with 7 bases lining up with TRBD2. The CDR3 length is 18 residues. Germline loops: CDR1 SQVTM, CDR2 ANQGSEA. V was clipped by 0 bases and J by 10 bases; unmatched bases: 21. In DNA, the CDR3 is TGCAGCGTTGAAGAAGCCCCCGTGCCGGGACTAACGGTTTGGGAGCAGTTCTTC. This encodes CSVEEAPVPGLTVWEQFF.

The V gene is TRBV7-2, the J gene TRBJ2-7; no clear D gene. The CDR3 covers 14 residues. The germline V gene has CDR1 SGHTA and CDR2 FQGNSA. The ends were cut back, 0 bases at V and 4 bases at J, with 10 bases in the middle. CDR3 loop: CASSLAVLAYEQYF. For the CDR3, the DNA is TGTGCCAGCAGCTTAGCGGTTCTCGCATACGAGCAGTACTTC.

The gene calls are TRBV10-3 and TRBJ2-7, with D uncertain. CDR1 and CDR2 (germline): ENHRY, SYGVKD. The CDR3 consists of 12 residues. V lost 3 bases and J lost 1, with 4 bases in between. The CDR3: CAISDPSYEQYF. The CDR3 nucleotides read TGTGCCATCAGTGACCCGTCCTACGAGCAGTACTTC.

The J gene is TRBJ2-2, the V gene TRBV24-1, with D uncertain. V shed 8 bases and J shed 4 bases, with 7 bases lying between them. CDR1 is KGHDR, CDR2 SFDVKD, per germline. The CDR3 loop spans 12 amino acids. The CDR3 nucleotides read TGTGCCACCAATGGGCCCACCGGGGAGCTGTTTTTT. Residues: CATNGPTGELFF.

The chain couples TRBV20-1 to TRBJ2-5; tentative D call: TRBD2 (6 bases). This CDR3 is 15 amino acids long. V dropped 3 bases and J dropped 5 bases, with 19 bases sitting between them. CDR1 is DFQATT and CDR2 is SNEGSKA in the germline V gene (reference sequence). CDR3 nucleotides: TGCAGTGCTAGCTCTGGGACCCCTGGGGGGGAGACCCAGTACTTC. Translating gives CSASSGTPGGETQYF.

This clonotype was counted only a few times. The chain carries TRBV12-3 or TRBV12-4 and TRBJ2-2; D possibly corresponds to TRBD1 (6 bases). Trimming pared 5 bases from V and 5 bases from J, leaving 12 bases between. This CDR3 region has 14 residues. CDR3 DNA sequence: TGTGCCAGCAGTGCAGGGGTAAAGACCGGGGAGCTGTTTTTT. Amino acid sequence: CASSAGVKTGELFF.

This clonotype has just a few counts. V gene TRBV10-3 combines with J gene TRBJ1-6; no firm D call. V was cut by 2 bases and J by 3 bases, with 8 bases left in between. The CDR3 is made up of 15 amino acids. In germline, CDR1 is ENHRY, CDR2 SYGVKD. This chain's CDR3 is CAISETTDYNSPLHF. The CDR3 DNA reads as TGTGCCATCAGTGAGACGACGGACTATAATTCACCCCTCCACTTT.

The gene calls are TRBV12-3 or TRBV12-4 and TRBJ2-3; D is unresolved. This CDR3 has 13 residues. Trimming took off 1 base at V and 2 bases at J, with 4 bases between the two ends. CDR3 sequence: CASSLVDTDTQYF. The CDR3 region has the DNA TGTGCCAGCAGTTTAGTGGACACAGATACGCAGTATTTT.

V usage is TRBV5-1 and J usage is TRBJ2-1, with unresolved D. V lost 4 bases, J lost 7 bases, and 15 bases lay in between. The germline CDR1 and CDR2 sequences are SGHRS and YFSETQ. This CDR3 has 14 amino acids. CDR3 bases: TGCGCCAGCAGCAATCAAGGGTCACCTAATGAGCAGTTCTTC. This codes for CASSNQGSPNEQFF.

This sequence joins TRBV7-9 and TRBJ1-1; D gene uncertain. V was shortened by 8 bases and J by 1 base, with 14 bases between the two germline ends. This CDR3 is built from 14 residues. Germline loops: CDR1 SEHNR, CDR2 FQNEAQ (reference sequence). The CDR3 DNA reads as TGTGCCAGCGTCCTACCCCTGGAGAACACTGAAGCTTTCTTT. It encodes CASVLPLENTEAFF. Full variable domain (missing parts from reference TRBV7-9 and TRBJ1-1): DTGVSQNPRHKITKRGQNVTFRCDPISEHNRLYWYRQTLGQGPEFLTYFQNEAQLEKSRLLSDRFSAERPKGSFSTLEIQRTEQGDSAMYLCASVLPLENTEAFFGQGTRLTVV.

CDR3 DNA: TGTGCCACCAGCAGAGATCGGAGGGAGGGGGGAGCTTTCTTT. The encoded protein is CATSRDRREGGAFF. The chain joins TRBV15 to TRBJ1-1, with a possible D match to TRBD1 (6 bases). Trimming removed 0 bases at V and 10 bases at J, with 15 bases between. This CDR3 is built from 14 residues. Germline V CDR1 and CDR2: LNHNV, YYDKDF (reference sequence).

The J gene is TRBJ2-7, the V gene TRBV4-1, with TRBD1 matching over 7 bases. Trimming took 4 bases from V and 1 from J; bases not matched to a gene: 7. Germline V gene sequence: CDR1 MGHRA, CDR2 YSYEKL. The CDR3 totals 15 residues. This CDR3 reads CASSPGGPGSYEQYF. The CDR3 region has the DNA TGCGCCAGCAGCCCAGGGGGTCCCGGATCCTACGAGCAGTACTTC.

CDR3 amino acids: CASSEFPGSNEKLFF. The CDR3, as DNA: TGTGCCAGCAGTGAATTCCCAGGCTCTAATGAAAAACTGTTTTTT. The chain couples TRBV6-1 to TRBJ1-4; D gene uncertain. CDR1 is MNHNS and CDR2 is SASEGT in the germline V gene. This CDR3 region has 15 residues. Deletions cut 2 bases from V and 3 bases from J, with 10 bases between.

The chain joins TRBV7-2 to TRBJ2-5; no clear D. V lost 3 bases, J lost 4 bases, and 15 bases lay in between. The germline CDR1 and CDR2 sequences are SGHTA and FQGNSA. The CDR3 is 15 residues long. CDR3 nucleotide sequence: TGTGCCAGCAGCTTCGACCCCTTCCCTGGAGAGACCCAGTACTTC. Protein product: CASSFDPFPGETQYF.

This clonotype came up once. V gene TRBV12-3 or TRBV12-4 combines with J gene TRBJ1-2; tentative D call: TRBD1 (5 bases). This CDR3 comprises 11 residues. The V and J ends lost 7 bases and 8 bases respectively, with 11 bases between them. The CDR3 spells CASNQGVGYTF. In DNA form, the CDR3 reads TGTGCCAGCAATCAGGGTGTGGGCTACACCTTC.

V and J are TRBV7-9 and TRBJ1-1, with TRBD1 matching 12 bases. V was pared by 7 bases and J by 3 bases, with 6 bases of the junction left unmatched. CDR1 is SEHNR, CDR2 FQNEAQ, per germline (reference sequence). This CDR3 has 15 amino acids. In DNA, the CDR3 is TGTGCCAGCATGGGGACAGGGGGCCTGGACACTGAAGCTTTCTTT. Its translation is CASMGTGGLDTEAFF.

Note on this clonotype: An end of the junction differs from the germline gene, which may be a read error. The chain is built from TRBV4-1 and TRBJ1-1; 9 bases are a match to TRBD1. The CDR3 has 14 amino acids. The germline gives CDR1 MGHRA, CDR2 YSYEKL. The chain's CDR3 is CDSSLGQGVTEAFF. CDR3 sequence (DNA): TGCGACAGCAGCCTGGGACAGGGAGTCACTGAAGCTTTCTTT.

This clonotype occurred a few times. This chain connects TRBV6-6 to TRBJ2-5; D may be TRBD1 or TRBD2 (5 bases each). The CDR3 runs to 16 residues. Per germline, CDR1 MNHNY and CDR2 SVGAGI (reference sequence). Trimming left V 5 bases short and J 4 bases short, with 20 bases between. CDR3 amino acids: CASSTPGTRSVETQYF. CDR3 sequence (DNA): TGTGCCAGCAGTACCCCCGGGACCCGCTCCGTAGAGACCCAGTACTTC.